This T cell receptor (beta chain) was retrieved from a study of shared clonotypes between healthy human individuals. Terminally differentiated effector memory CD45RA+ cells were excluded by CCR7 positive selection of CD45RO-negative cells. Deep-level settings were used for running the assay. The repertoire was sequenced with immunoSEQ multiplex PCR; TCRdb's copy has only in-frame clones and lacks some. The sample holds 1.5 million to 2.5 million clones; approximately 94% are singletons and the top ten take 1% to 1.5%. Findings of the study overall: Large sequencing depth failed to make sorted-subset sequencing complete, rarefaction showed. Blood was the sole source, and tissue repertoires probably differ.

The CDR3 loop spans 16 amino acids. The germline V gene encodes CDR1 MNHEY and CDR2 SVGAGI. The V segment lost 0 bases and the J segment 5 bases; nucleotides outside the gene matches: 9. Of note for this clone: No antigen is known for it.

The TCR originated in a man younger than 35 in good health. The sequencing input was naive CD8+ T cells sorted from blood. The gene calls are TRBV6-5 and TRBJ1-1; 7 nucleotides match TRBD1. CDR3 DNA: TGTGCCAGCAGTTACTCGCCGACAGGGCAGGATACTGAAGCTTTCTTT. The encoded protein is CASSYSPTGQDTEAFF.